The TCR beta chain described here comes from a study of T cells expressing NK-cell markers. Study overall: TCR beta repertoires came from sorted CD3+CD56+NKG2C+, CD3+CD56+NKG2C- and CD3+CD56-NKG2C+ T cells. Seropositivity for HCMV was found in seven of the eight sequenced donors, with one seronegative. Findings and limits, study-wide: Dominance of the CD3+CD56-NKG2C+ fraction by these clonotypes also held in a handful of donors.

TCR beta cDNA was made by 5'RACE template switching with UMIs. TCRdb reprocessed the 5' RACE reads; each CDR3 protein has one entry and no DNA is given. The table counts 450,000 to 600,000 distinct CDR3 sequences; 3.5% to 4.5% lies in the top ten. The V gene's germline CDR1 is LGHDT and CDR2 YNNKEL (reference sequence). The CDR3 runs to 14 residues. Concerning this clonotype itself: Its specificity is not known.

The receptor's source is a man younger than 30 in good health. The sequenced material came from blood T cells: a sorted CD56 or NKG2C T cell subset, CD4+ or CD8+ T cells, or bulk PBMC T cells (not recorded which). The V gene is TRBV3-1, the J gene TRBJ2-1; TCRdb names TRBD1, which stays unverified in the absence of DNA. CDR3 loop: CASSQDQGAFEQFF.